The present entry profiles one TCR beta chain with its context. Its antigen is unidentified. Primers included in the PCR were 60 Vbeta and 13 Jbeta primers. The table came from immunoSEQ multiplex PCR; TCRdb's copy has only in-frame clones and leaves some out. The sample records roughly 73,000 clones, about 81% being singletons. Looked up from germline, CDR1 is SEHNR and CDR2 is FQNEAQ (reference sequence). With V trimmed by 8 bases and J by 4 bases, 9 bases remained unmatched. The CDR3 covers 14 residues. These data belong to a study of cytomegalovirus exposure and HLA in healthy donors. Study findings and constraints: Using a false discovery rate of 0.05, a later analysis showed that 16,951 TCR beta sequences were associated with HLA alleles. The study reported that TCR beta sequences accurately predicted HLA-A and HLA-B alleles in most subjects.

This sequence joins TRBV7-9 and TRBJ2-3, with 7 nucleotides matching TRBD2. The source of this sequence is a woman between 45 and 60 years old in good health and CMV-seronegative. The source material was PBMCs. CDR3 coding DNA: TGTGCCAGCTCTATTGCGGGAGCATCAGATACGCAGTATTTT. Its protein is CASSIAGASDTQYF.